The T cell receptor (beta chain) described here comes from a study of shared clonotypes between healthy human individuals. Germline V lookup: CDR1 LNHDA, CDR2 SQIVND (reference sequence). The CDR3 totals 18 residues. Trimming left V 4 bases short and J 0 bases short, with 19 bases between. Samples underwent the assay at deep level. Assay: immunoSEQ multiplex PCR; the TCRdb copy retains only in-frame clones and omits some. This sample has approximately 700,000 clones, with 73% found just once. This TCR came from a woman in her twenties or thirties in good health. The material sequenced was memory CD4+ T cells sorted from blood. Subset here: CD45RA-negative fraction. This sequence joins TRBV19 and TRBJ2-1; D uncertain. The CDR3 coding sequence is TGTGCCAGTAGTAGGAAGGAGAGCCTCCTCAGCTCCTACAATGAGCAGTTCTTC. It is translated as CASSRKESLLSSYNEQFF.